Presented here are 20 T cell receptor beta chains from one specimen sequenced in a study of T-cell reconstitution after alpha-beta-depleted transplantation in children. A library of TCRbeta sequences, prepared with unique molecular identifiers, was generated. TCRdb used MiXCR to reprocess the PCR reads, holding one entry per CDR3 protein. Of hundreds of thousands of distinct CDR3 sequences listed, under 15% are singletons. The material sequenced was PBMCs, mostly from graft donor cells, taken 360 days after TCRalphabeta/CD19-depleted stem cell transplant. Every receptor here comes from a male patient between 10 and 17 years old who had a stem cell transplant for acute myeloid leukemia, so the T cells may come from the graft donor.

Many counts were recorded for this clonotype. This chain joins TRBV12-3 or TRBV12-4 and TRBJ1-5, with D possibly TRBD1 on 5 matching bases. The CDR3 length is 14 residues. Trimming left V 6 bases short and J 4 bases short, with 13 bases between. In nucleotides, the CDR3 is TGTGCCAGCAGCCCCAGGGAAAGGAATCAGCCCCAGCATTTT. The encoded protein is CASSPRERNQPQHF.

This clonotype was counted a few times. This chain joins TRBV28 and TRBJ1-1; 8 nucleotides match TRBD1. Germline V gene sequence: CDR1 MDHEN, CDR2 SYDVKM. The CDR3 extends over 15 amino acids. After removal of 6 bases from V and 1 base from J, the junction contained 7 bases not matched to a gene. The CDR3 reads CASSLPQGANTEAFF. CDR3 sequence (DNA): TGTGCCAGCAGCCTACCTCAGGGGGCGAACACTGAAGCTTTCTTT.

The chain carries TRBV29-1 and TRBJ2-2, with 13 bases fitting TRBD2. Trimming removed 4 bases from V and 2 bases from J; junction bases left unmatched: 7. This CDR3 has 17 amino acids. Per germline, CDR1 SQVTM and CDR2 ANQGSEA. CDR3 residues: CSVAPGLAGLNTGELFF. As DNA, the CDR3 is TGCAGCGTTGCACCGGGACTAGCGGGGTTAAACACCGGGGAGCTGTTTTTT.

This clonotype was counted only a few times. The V and J genes are TRBV29-1 and TRBJ2-1; no clear D gene. This CDR3 spans 14 amino acids. Germline-derived CDR1 and CDR2 are SQVTM and ANQGSEA. Trimming took 4 bases from V and 8 from J, leaving 18 bases between them. CDR3 sequence (DNA): TGCAGCGTTGTTGAGCTGTTCCTTTTCGATGAGCAGTTCTTC. Protein sequence: CSVVELFLFDEQFF.

This clonotype was seen repeatedly, ten times or more. This rearrangement joins TRBV29-1 to TRBJ2-3, with D perhaps matching TRBD2 (5 bases). This CDR3 is built from 12 residues. In germline, CDR1 is SQVTM, CDR2 ANQGSEA. CDR3 protein: CTVGATTDTQYF. In nucleotides, the CDR3 is TGCACTGTGGGAGCGACCACAGATACGCAGTATTTT.

This clonotype was seen many times. The chain links TRBV29-1 to TRBJ2-7; 12 nucleotides align to TRBD2. The CDR3 is 14 amino acids. Germline V lookup: CDR1 SQVTM, CDR2 ANQGSEA. Trimming at V came to 4 bases and at J to 8 bases, leaving 9 bases not matched to a gene. CDR3 amino acids: CSVGQTSGSPQQYF. CDR3 bases: TGCAGCGTTGGCCAGACTAGCGGGAGTCCCCAGCAGTACTTC.

This clonotype was picked up a small number of times. This chain joins TRBV5-6 and TRBJ2-4, with D possibly TRBD2 on 5 matching bases. Germline CDR1 is SGHDT and CDR2 is YYEEEE. The CDR3 is made up of 13 amino acids. Trimming stripped 4 bases from V and 4 bases from J, with 9 bases between. CDR3 in DNA: TGTGCCAGCAGCCCCGGGGAGAAAAACATTCAGTACTTC. This translates into CASSPGEKNIQYF.

This clonotype has at least ten counts. This sequence joins TRBV20-1 and TRBJ2-1; D is perhaps TRBD2 (6 bases). Germline lookup yields CDR1 DFQATT and CDR2 SNEGSKA (reference sequence). The CDR3 length is 13 residues. Trimming pared 3 bases from V and 4 bases from J, leaving 10 bases between. CDR3 coding DNA: TGCAGTGCTAGGTTTCGGGGGTACAATGAGCAGTTCTTC. Translation: CSARFRGYNEQFF.

The chain carries TRBV29-1 and TRBJ2-7, with 7 bases lining up with TRBD1. Germline V gene data show CDR1 as SQVTM and CDR2 as ANQGSEA. The CDR3 has 15 residues. V gave up 1 base and J gave up 2 bases; unmatched junction bases: 8. CDR3 bases: TGCAGCGTTGAAGGCGCTGGGACAGAACCCTACGAGCAGTACTTC. Its translation: CSVEGAGTEPYEQYF.

The rearrangement joins TRBV6-5 to TRBJ2-7; D is undetermined. CDR3 length: 13 amino acids. V lost 4 bases to trimming and J lost 0 bases, with 7 bases between them. Per germline, CDR1 MNHEY and CDR2 SVGAGI. The CDR3, as DNA: TGTGCCAGCAGTTCCACAGACTCCTACGAGCAGTACTTC. Amino acid sequence: CASSSTDSYEQYF.

The chain recombines TRBV20-1 with TRBJ2-3, with 10 positions matching TRBD2. The CDR3 covers 14 residues. Germline trimming cut 3 bases from V and 2 bases from J; bases unmatched to any gene: 2. CDR1 is DFQATT, CDR2 SNEGSKA, per germline (reference sequence). CDR3 protein: CSASLAGVTDTQYF. The DNA for the CDR3 is TGCAGTGCTAGTCTAGCGGGAGTCACAGATACGCAGTATTTT.

CDR3 in DNA: TGTGCCAGCAGCCCCAGGGTGTTTGGGGCCAACGTCCTGACTTTC. Its protein is CASSPRVFGANVLTF. The chain links TRBV7-9 to TRBJ2-6, with a weak D call TRBD1 (5 bases). The germline V and J ends were trimmed by 5 bases and 3 bases, with 11 bases remaining between them. The CDR3 is 15 residues long. Germline V gene sequence: CDR1 SEHNR, CDR2 FQNEAQ (reference sequence).

The chain couples TRBV29-1 to TRBJ2-7; D may be TRBD2 (6 bases). In germline, CDR1 is SQVTM, CDR2 ANQGSEA. V shed 1 base and J shed 3 bases, with 13 bases lying between them. The CDR3 has 14 residues. Here the CDR3 DNA reads TGCAGCGTTGAAGGACGCGCGGGAAGCTACGAGCAGTACTTC. Translated, it gives CSVEGRAGSYEQYF.

The chain couples TRBV7-6 to TRBJ2-1; no clear D. The CDR3 totals 16 residues. V lost 3 bases and J lost 7, with 19 bases in between. Germline V CDR1 and CDR2: SGHVS, FNYEAQ. The CDR3 region is CASSFVLNGPPNEQFF. The CDR3 DNA reads as TGTGCCAGCAGCTTCGTTCTGAACGGTCCGCCTAATGAGCAGTTCTTC. Variable domain in full (rest from reference TRBV7-6 and TRBJ2-1): GAGVSQSPRYKVTKRGQDVALRCDPISGHVSLYWYRQALGQGPEFLTYFNYEAQQDKSGLPNDRFSAERPEGSISTLTIQRTEQRDSAMYRCASSFVLNGPPNEQFFGPGTRLTVL.

The chain recombines TRBV9 with TRBJ2-7; tentatively, D is TRBD2 (7 bases). The CDR3 contains 19 residues. CDR1 is SGDLS and CDR2 is YYNGEE in the germline V gene. Trimming pared 4 bases from V and 2 bases from J, leaving 28 bases between. CDR3 in DNA: TGTGCCAGCAGCCACTCTACCGGGGGGCGGGAGATGGAGGCCTACGAGCAGTACTTC. Its translation is CASSHSTGGREMEAYEQYF.

There are a few counts of this clonotype. J is TRBJ2-5 and V is TRBV6-5; TRBD2 agrees at 7 bases. Germline CDR1 is MNHEY and CDR2 is SVGAGI. V gave up 0 bases and J gave up 5 bases; unmatched junction bases: 9. The CDR3 has 16 residues. This CDR3 is CASSYSRGRVGETQYF. For the CDR3, the DNA is TGTGCCAGCAGTTACTCGAGAGGGAGGGTTGGGGAGACCCAGTACTTC.

There are many counts of this clonotype. The J gene is TRBJ2-7, the V gene TRBV6-1; the D gene is possibly TRBD1 (6 bases). The CDR3 runs 13 residues. V was pared by 5 bases and J by 4 bases, with 12 bases between. CDR1 and CDR2 (germline): MNHNS, SASEGT. In DNA, the CDR3 is TGTGCCAGCAGTACAGGGCTGGGTTACGAGCAGTACTTC. Translating it yields CASSTGLGYEQYF.

This chain connects TRBV12-3 or TRBV12-4 to TRBJ1-4; no clear D gene. V was pared by 3 bases and J by 0 bases, with 8 bases between. The CDR3 runs 15 residues. DNA of the CDR3: TGTGCCAGCAGTTTTTTTCGAACAACTAATGAAAAACTGTTTTTT. Residues: CASSFFRTTNEKLFF.

This clonotype was observed a few times. This rearrangement joins TRBV6-2 or TRBV6-3 to TRBJ2-3; 7 nucleotides match TRBD2. The length of the CDR3 is 16 residues. V dropped 2 bases and J dropped 6; count of bases not matched to a gene: 11. The germline CDR1 and CDR2 sequences are MNHEY and SVGEGT. This CDR3 reads CASSYKRGGLFDTQYF. The DNA for the CDR3 is TGTGCCAGCAGTTACAAGCGGGGCGGCCTCTTCGATACGCAGTATTTT.

This clonotype showed up just a few times. J is TRBJ2-1 and V is TRBV29-1, with D tentatively TRBD2 (5 bases). The V end lost 5 bases, the J end lost 8 bases, and 19 bases lay between the germline ends. Per germline, CDR1 SQVTM and CDR2 ANQGSEA. This CDR3 comprises 14 residues. For the CDR3, the DNA is TGCAGCGTTCCAGACTATCCGAGGATAGATGAGCAGTTCTTC. Encoded protein: CSVPDYPRIDEQFF.